One sample yielded the 13 T cell receptor beta chains listed below, sequenced in a study of response to subunit inactivated influenza vaccine. Using its own MiXCR run on the RT-PCR reads, TCRdb lists one record per CDR3 protein. The sample lists 550,000 to 800,000 distinct CDR3 sequences; around 13% were seen once. The sample here was PBMCs from blood, taken around 14 days before vaccination. The receptors originated from a man in his forties or fifties who received an inactivated influenza vaccine.

The chain recombines TRBV6-1 with TRBJ2-5, with 8 positions matching TRBD1. The V gene's germline CDR1 is MNHNS and CDR2 SASEGT. After removal of 5 bases from V and 6 bases from J, the junction contained 11 bases not matched to a gene. The CDR3 spans 15 residues. CDR3 protein: CASSPQLDRAKTQYF. The CDR3 DNA reads TGTGCCAGCAGTCCCCAATTGGACAGGGCCAAGACCCAGTACTTC.

This clonotype was observed a few times. The CDR3 coding sequence is TGTGCCATCAGTGAGTCCGGGCCAGAGCCCACAGATACGCAGTATTTT. Translating it yields CAISESGPEPTDTQYF. The chain joins TRBV10-3 to TRBJ2-3; D not resolved. The CDR3 spans 16 residues. V was trimmed by 0 bases and J by 2 bases, leaving 12 bases between them. Germline V gives CDR1 ENHRY, CDR2 SYGVKD.

The chain recombines TRBV5-1 with TRBJ2-6; 8 nucleotides match TRBD1. The CDR3 loop spans 17 amino acids. Trimming cost V 4 bases and J 0 bases; bases outside gene matches: 6. Germline V gene lookup returns CDR1 SGHRS and CDR2 YFSETQ. The CDR3 bases are TGCGCCAGCAGCGTCCAGGGGGCCCACTCTGGGGCCAACGTCCTGACTTTC. Its translation: CASSVQGAHSGANVLTF.

The gene calls are TRBV20-1 and TRBJ1-5; TRBD1 agrees at 7 bases. CDR3 length: 14 residues. The germline gives CDR1 DFQATT, CDR2 SNEGSKA (reference sequence). Unmatched junction bases numbered 9, after V lost 6 bases and J lost 4 bases. CDR3 DNA sequence: TGCAGTGCGTTAGGGGGCGCGGGAAATCAGCCCCAGCATTTT. Amino acids: CSALGGAGNQPQHF.

This clonotype was observed a handful of times. The chain is built from TRBV10-3 and TRBJ1-1; D unresolved. The V end lost 1 base, the J end lost 1 base, and 7 bases lay between the germline ends. The CDR3 covers 14 residues. Looked up from germline, CDR1 is ENHRY and CDR2 is SYGVKD. CDR3 nucleotides: TGTGCCATCAGTGAGTTTTCGGGGAACACTGAAGCTTTCTTT. It translates to CAISEFSGNTEAFF.

V usage is TRBV10-3 and J usage is TRBJ2-7; 7 bases agree with TRBD2. Germline V gene lookup returns CDR1 ENHRY and CDR2 SYGVKD. V trimming: 2 bases; J trimming: 0 bases; junction bases outside the gene matches: 7. The CDR3 loop spans 16 amino acids. CDR3 loop: CAISEPGGTLSYEQYF. DNA for the CDR3: TGTGCCATCAGTGAGCCGGGGGGTACCCTCTCCTACGAGCAGTACTTC.

The chain employs TRBV7-2 and TRBJ2-7; 9 bases agree with TRBD2. Germline CDR1 SGHTA, CDR2 FQGNSA. This CDR3 is built from 17 residues. With 1 base clipped from V and 1 base from J, the junction kept 8 bases outside the gene matches. CDR3 nucleotides: TGTGCCAGCAGCTTAGGGTATAGCGGGAGCTTGTCCTACGAGCAGTACTTC. Translation: CASSLGYSGSLSYEQYF.

This chain connects TRBV4-3 to TRBJ1-2; no clear D. The CDR3 loop spans 16 amino acids. V lost 0 bases, J lost 0 bases, and 11 bases lay in between. Per germline, CDR1 LGHNA and CDR2 YSLEER. Written as DNA, the CDR3 is TGCGCCAGCAGCCAAGATTTCGGGGAAACTAACTATGGCTACACCTTC. Translating it yields CASSQDFGETNYGYTF.

This clonotype was detected only a few times. This sequence joins TRBV28 and TRBJ2-4, with D uncertain. The germline V gene has CDR1 MDHEN and CDR2 SYDVKM. V lost 6 bases and J 1 base, leaving 13 bases between the germline ends. The CDR3 sequence is 15 residues long. The CDR3 is CASSLTRVAKNIQYF. Here the CDR3 DNA reads TGTGCCAGCAGCTTAACAAGGGTGGCCAAAAACATTCAGTACTTC.

This rearrangement joins TRBV10-3 to TRBJ2-3; 7 bases are a match to TRBD2. The length of the CDR3 is 16 residues. V was clipped by 6 bases and J by 0 bases; unmatched bases: 9. CDR1 and CDR2 (germline): ENHRY, SYGVKD. CDR3 region: CAIRKDLAASTDTQYF. The DNA for the CDR3 is TGTGCCATCAGAAAAGATCTAGCGGCGAGCACAGATACGCAGTATTTT.

For the CDR3, the DNA is TGTGCCAGCAGGAAACAGGGACAGATTCCCAATCAGCCCCAGCATTTT. This encodes CASRKQGQIPNQPQHF. V and J are TRBV6-1 and TRBJ1-5; 7 bases are a match to TRBD1. The CDR3 covers 16 residues. Germline V lookup: CDR1 MNHNS, CDR2 SASEGT. Unmatched junction bases numbered 11, after V lost 6 bases and J lost 3 bases.

This clonotype was seen only a few times. This chain links TRBV4-1 with TRBJ2-1; 11 bases match TRBD2. V lost 0 bases and J lost 0; bases outside the gene matches: 10. This CDR3 comprises 20 residues. CDR1 and CDR2 (germline): MGHRA, YSYEKL. CDR3 DNA: TGCGCCAGCAGCCAAGATCCCCCTAGCGGGAGGTCCCGCTCCTACAATGAGCAGTTCTTC. As protein: CASSQDPPSGRSRSYNEQFF.

The rearrangement links TRBV5-6 to TRBJ2-2, with TRBD1 identical over 7 bases. The CDR3 contains 15 residues. The V segment lost 4 bases and the J segment 6 bases; nucleotides outside the gene matches: 9. Germline V gene sequence: CDR1 SGHDT, CDR2 YYEEEE. The CDR3 sequence is CASSHSGGQSGELFF. CDR3 nucleotides: TGTGCCAGCAGCCACTCAGGGGGTCAATCCGGGGAGCTGTTTTTT.